The entry below gives a single TCR beta chain sequence along with its context. CDR1 is SGHAT and CDR2 is FQNNGV in the germline V gene. The V end was cut by 4 bases, the J end by 5 bases, with 26 bases between. The CDR3 is 18 residues long. Specified treatment: roughly 19 received Ad26.COV2.S at low or high dose, single or two shots; roughly five received placebo; per-sample allocation not given. The samples date from day 63 after the first vaccine or placebo injection. Produced via immunoSEQ multiplex PCR; TCRdb's table is partial and in-frame only. The sample lists roughly 350,000 clones, 80% to 90% occurring once. This sample was included in a study of Ad26.COV2.S vaccination and SARS-CoV-2 variants.

This TCR was recovered from a person aged 18-65 years who received the Ad26.COV2.S COVID-19 vaccine or a placebo. Sequenced here: peripheral blood, sampled in a trial of Ad26.COV2.S vaccine versus placebo. V usage is TRBV11-2 and J usage is TRBJ2-5, with D tentatively TRBD2 (7 bases). The CDR3 region is CASSSPGGAFMVDETQYF. The CDR3 DNA sequence: TGTGCCAGCAGCTCCCCTGGGGGGGCCTTTATGGTGGATGAGACCCAGTACTTC.